This T cell receptor (beta chain) was identified during a study of CD8+CD57+ T cells in acquired aplastic anemia. Whole-study context: DNA per sorted CD4+ or CD8+ sample ranged about 0.17 to 30 ug, averaging about 3 ug. Study-wide findings and caveats: Significance was not reached for CD8+ Simpson's diversity between patients and controls.

The use of genomic DNA as template underpinned the TCR beta VDJ and CDR3 profiling. A single record per CDR3 protein comes from TCRdb applying MiXCR to the reads. The repertoire holds 150,000 to 200,000 distinct CDR3 sequences, with approximately 46% as singletons. This clonotype appeared many times. The antigen remains unidentified. Looked up from germline, CDR1 is SGHNT and CDR2 is YENEEA. The V gene end was trimmed by 3 bases and the J gene end by 6 bases; junction bases not matched to a gene: 6. This CDR3 contains 14 residues. Sequencing input: sorted CD4+, CD8+, or CD8+CD57+ T cells (not recorded which) from PBMCs. The origin of this receptor is a human donor in good health. V is TRBV11-3 and J is TRBJ2-7; the match to TRBD2 covers 9 bases. The CDR3 loop reads CASSFRSGSGEQYF. Written as DNA, the CDR3 is TGTGCCAGCAGCTTTCGTAGCGGGAGTGGCGAGCAGTACTTC.